These 5 T cell receptor beta chains came from one sample sequenced in a study of T cell repertoires in cytomegalovirus infection. Antigen specificity for these receptors is unknown. TCRdb independently ran MiXCR on the reads; one entry per CDR3 protein. The sample consists of about 890,000 distinct CDR3 sequences, about a third of them appearing once. This sample comprised cultured CD8+ T cells from PBMCs, obtained from culture after CMV antigen stimulation. The receptors shown here come from a human donor in good health (CMV status not recorded). Some clones in this sample may be carry-over from other donors' samples.

The chain is built from TRBV7-9 and TRBJ2-1; D possibly corresponds to TRBD1 (5 bases). The CDR3 totals 16 residues. V was clipped by 6 bases and J by 7 bases, with 22 bases between them. From germline, CDR1 is SEHNR and CDR2 FQNEAQ (reference sequence). CDR3 residues: CASSGSIGSGFNEQFF. The CDR3 bases are TGTGCCAGCAGTGGAAGTATAGGGTCAGGGTTTAATGAGCAGTTCTTC.

The sample holds a few counts of this clonotype. The CDR3 DNA sequence: TGTGCCAGCATAAGAGAGACCCAGTACTTC. As protein: CASIRETQYF. The chain couples TRBV27 to TRBJ2-5; no firm D call. From germline, CDR1 is MNHEY and CDR2 SMNVEV (reference sequence). V was cut by 7 bases and J by 4 bases, with 4 bases left in between. The CDR3 loop spans 10 amino acids.

The chain has TRBV19 and TRBJ2-2; D is ambiguous. The V end was cut by 5 bases, the J end by 1 base, with 11 bases between. The CDR3 spans 15 residues. Germline loops: CDR1 LNHDA, CDR2 SQIVND (reference sequence). CDR3 residues: CASSYIPGNTGELFF. In nucleotides, the CDR3 is TGTGCCAGTAGTTACATCCCAGGGAACACCGGGGAGCTGTTTTTT.

This clonotype has a count of ten or more. The rearrangement links TRBV5-4 to TRBJ1-1; 10 bases are shared with TRBD1. The CDR3 totals 22 residues. V gave up 2 bases and J gave up 0 bases; unmatched junction bases: 22. CDR1 is SGHNT, CDR2 YYREEE, per germline (reference sequence). The CDR3 loop reads CASSFLRTHESRDRGMNTEAFF. For the CDR3, the DNA is TGTGCCAGCAGCTTCTTACGTACGCACGAGAGCCGGGACAGGGGTATGAACACTGAAGCTTTCTTT.

This chain uses TRBV7-6 with TRBJ1-2; D might be TRBD1 (5 bases). The V end lost 6 bases, the J end lost 7 bases, and 15 bases lay between the germline ends. The germline V gene encodes CDR1 SGHVS and CDR2 FNYEAQ. The CDR3 spans 13 residues. The CDR3 DNA is TGTGCCAGCAGTCCGGACATCCGAGGTGGCTACACCTTC. Encoded protein: CASSPDIRGGYTF.